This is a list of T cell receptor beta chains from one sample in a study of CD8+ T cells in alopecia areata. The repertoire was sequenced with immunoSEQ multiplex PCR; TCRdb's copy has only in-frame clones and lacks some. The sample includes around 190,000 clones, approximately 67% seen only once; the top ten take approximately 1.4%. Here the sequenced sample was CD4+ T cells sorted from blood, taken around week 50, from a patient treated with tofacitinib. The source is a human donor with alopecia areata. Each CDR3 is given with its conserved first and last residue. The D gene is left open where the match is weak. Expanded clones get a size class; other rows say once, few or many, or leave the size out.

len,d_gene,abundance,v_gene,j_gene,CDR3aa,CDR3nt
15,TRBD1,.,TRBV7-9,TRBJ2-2,CASSLRQGPTGELFF,TGTGCCAGCAGCTTACGACAGGGACCCACCGGGGAGCTGTTTTTT
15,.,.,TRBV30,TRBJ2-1,CAWSSVQSSYNEQFF,TGTGCCTGGAGCTCCGTACAAAGCTCCTACAATGAGCAGTTCTTC
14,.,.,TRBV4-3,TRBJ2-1,CASSQDYWANEQFF,TGCGCCAGCAGCCAAGATTATTGGGCCAATGAGCAGTTCTTC
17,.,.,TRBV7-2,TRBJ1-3,CASSTQSGRNSGNTIYF,TGTGCCAGCAGCACCCAAAGTGGCAGAAACTCTGGAAACACCATATATTTT
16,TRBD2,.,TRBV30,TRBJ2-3,CAWVPGLAASTDTQYF,TGTGCCTGGGTGCCGGGACTAGCGGCTAGCACAGATACGCAGTATTTT
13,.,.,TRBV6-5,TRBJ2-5,CASSYGGTETQYF,TGTGCCAGCAGTTACGGAGGGACGGAGACCCAGTACTTC
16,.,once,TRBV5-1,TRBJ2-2,CASSPPVGTNTGELFF,TGCGCCAGCAGCCCCCCGGTCGGGACGAACACCGGGGAGCTGTTTTTT
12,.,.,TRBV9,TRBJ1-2,CASSPGTLRDTF,TGTGCCAGCAGCCCAGGGACGCTGAGAGATACCTTC
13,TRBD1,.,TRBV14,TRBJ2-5,CASSHTGVETQYF,TGTGCCAGCAGCCACACAGGGGTAGAGACCCAGTACTTC
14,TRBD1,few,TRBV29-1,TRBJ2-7,CSARPGQGGYEQYF,TGCAGCGCCCGACCGGGACAGGGTGGCTACGAGCAGTACTTC
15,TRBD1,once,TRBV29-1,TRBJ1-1,CSVAPARTGGTEAFF,TGCAGCGTTGCCCCCGCCAGGACAGGGGGCACTGAAGCTTTCTTT
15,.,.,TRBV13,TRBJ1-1,CASSPWGRGSAEAFF,TGTGCCAGCAGTCCTTGGGGGCGGGGTTCGGCTGAAGCTTTCTTT
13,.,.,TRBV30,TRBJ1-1,CAWRRAWVTEAFF,TGTGCCTGGAGAAGGGCCTGGGTCACTGAAGCTTTCTTT
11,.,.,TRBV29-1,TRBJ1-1,CSVGGRTEAFF,TGCAGCGTTGGGGGGCGCACTGAAGCTTTCTTT
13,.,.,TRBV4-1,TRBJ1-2,CASSQFLGYGYTF,TGCGCCAGCAGCCAATTCTTGGGGTATGGCTACACCTTC
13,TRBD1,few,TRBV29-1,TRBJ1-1,CSARQGSMAEAFF,TGCAGCGCCAGACAGGGAAGTATGGCTGAAGCTTTCTTT
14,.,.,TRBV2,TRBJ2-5,CARGAKAAQETQYF,TGTGCCAGGGGGGCTAAGGCAGCCCAAGAGACCCAGTACTTC
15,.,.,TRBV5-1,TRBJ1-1,CASSLDGLMNTEAFF,TGCGCCAGCAGCTTGGATGGGCTCATGAACACTGAAGCTTTCTTT
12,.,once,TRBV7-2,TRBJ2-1,CASSDPVSEQFF,TGTGCCAGCAGCGACCCGGTATCTGAGCAGTTCTTC
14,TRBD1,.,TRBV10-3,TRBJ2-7,CAIASGDRGNEQYF,TGTGCCATCGCTTCTGGGGACAGGGGCAACGAGCAGTACTTC
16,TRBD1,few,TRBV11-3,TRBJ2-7,CASSFYLPTGSYEQYF,TGTGCCAGCAGCTTCTACCTGCCGACAGGGTCCTACGAGCAGTACTTC
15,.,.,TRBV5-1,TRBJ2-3,CASSLGQVVPDTQYF,TGCGCCAGCAGCTTGGGACAGGTAGTCCCCGATACGCAGTATTTT
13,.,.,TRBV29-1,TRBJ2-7,CSVGLRTSGEQYF,TGCAGCGTAGGTTTACGCACGTCGGGCGAGCAGTACTTC
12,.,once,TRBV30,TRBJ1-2,CAWQGTNYGYTF,TGTGCCTGGCAGGGTACTAACTATGGCTACACCTTC
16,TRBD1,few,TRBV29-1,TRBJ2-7,CSVMGGQGGSTHEQYF,TGCAGCGTCATGGGGGGACAGGGTGGTTCTACCCACGAGCAGTACTTC
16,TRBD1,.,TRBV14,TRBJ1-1,CASSQRLQGTNTEAFF,TGTGCCAGCAGCCAAAGACTACAGGGGACGAACACTGAAGCTTTCTTT
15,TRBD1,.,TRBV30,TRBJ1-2,CAWRPSDRGNYGYTF,TGTGCCTGGAGACCTTCGGACAGGGGGAACTATGGCTACACCTTC
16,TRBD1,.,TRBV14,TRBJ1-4,CASSHLATGRSEKLFF,TGTGCCAGCAGCCATCTTGCGACAGGGCGGAGTGAAAAACTGTTTTTT
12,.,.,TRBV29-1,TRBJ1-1,CSVTREYTEAFF,TGCAGCGTTACCAGGGAATACACTGAAGCTTTCTTT
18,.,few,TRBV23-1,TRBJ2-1,CASTHLTREDWGNNEQFF,TGCGCCAGCACTCACCTGACACGCGAAGATTGGGGAAACAATGAGCAGTTCTTC
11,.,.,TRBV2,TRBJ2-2,CASSRPGELFF,TGTGCCAGCTCCCGTCCCGGGGAGCTGTTTTTT
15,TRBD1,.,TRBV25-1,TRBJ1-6,CASSESGQGMITLHF,TGTGCCAGCAGTGAATCTGGACAGGGCATGATCACCCTCCACTTT
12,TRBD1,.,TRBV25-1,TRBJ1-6,CASSTGVTPLHF,TGTGCCAGCAGTACAGGGGTAACACCCCTCCACTTT
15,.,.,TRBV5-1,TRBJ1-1,CASSLAPGVNTEAFF,TGCGCCAGCAGCTTGGCCCCGGGGGTGAACACTGAAGCTTTCTTT
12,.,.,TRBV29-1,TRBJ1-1,CSVAAGVTEAFF,TGCAGCGTCGCGGCAGGGGTCACTGAAGCTTTCTTT
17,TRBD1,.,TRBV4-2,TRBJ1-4,CASSQSRGRETNEKLFF,TGTGCCAGCAGCCAATCGAGGGGGCGAGAAACTAATGAAAAACTGTTTTTT
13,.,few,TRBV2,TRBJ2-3,CASNGGRTDTQYF,TGTGCCAGCAATGGAGGGAGAACAGATACGCAGTATTTT